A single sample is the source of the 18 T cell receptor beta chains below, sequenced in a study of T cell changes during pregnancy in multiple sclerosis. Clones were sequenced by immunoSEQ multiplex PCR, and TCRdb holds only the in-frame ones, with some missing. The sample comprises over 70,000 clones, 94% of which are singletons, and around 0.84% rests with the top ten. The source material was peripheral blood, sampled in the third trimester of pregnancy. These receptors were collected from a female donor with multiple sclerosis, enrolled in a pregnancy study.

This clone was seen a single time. CDR3 in DNA: TGTGCCTGGAGTAGCGGGGGGCTCTACAATGAGCAGTTCTTC. Translating gives CAWSSGGLYNEQFF. The V call is TRBV30, the J call TRBJ2-1, with 9 bases fitting TRBD2. The CDR3 is 14 residues long. V dropped 2 bases and J dropped 3; count of bases not matched to a gene: 2. The V gene's germline CDR1 is GTSNPN and CDR2 SVGIG (reference sequence).

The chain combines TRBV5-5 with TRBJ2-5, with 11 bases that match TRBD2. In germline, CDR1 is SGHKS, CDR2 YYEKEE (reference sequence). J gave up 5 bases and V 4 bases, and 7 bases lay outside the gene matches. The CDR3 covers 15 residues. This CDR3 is CASSPIAGGGETQYF. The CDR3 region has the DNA TGTGCCAGCAGCCCGATAGCGGGAGGGGGGGAGACCCAGTACTTC.

Here the CDR3 DNA reads TGCGCCAGCAGCCAAGTGCAGGGGAGTGGAAATGAGCAGTTCTTC. It translates to CASSQVQGSGNEQFF. The genes are TRBV4-1 and TRBJ2-1; the D gene is possibly TRBD1 (6 bases). Per the germline V gene, CDR1 is MGHRA and CDR2 is YSYEKL. The CDR3 length is 15 residues. Trimming removed 1 base from V and 7 bases from J, with 14 bases in between.

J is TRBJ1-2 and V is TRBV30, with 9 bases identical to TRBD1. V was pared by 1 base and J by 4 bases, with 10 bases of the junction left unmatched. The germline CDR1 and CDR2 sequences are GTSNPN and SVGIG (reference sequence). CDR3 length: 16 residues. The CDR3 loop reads CAWSDMGTGWFYGYTF. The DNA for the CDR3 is TGTGCCTGGAGTGATATGGGGACAGGGTGGTTCTATGGCTACACCTTC.

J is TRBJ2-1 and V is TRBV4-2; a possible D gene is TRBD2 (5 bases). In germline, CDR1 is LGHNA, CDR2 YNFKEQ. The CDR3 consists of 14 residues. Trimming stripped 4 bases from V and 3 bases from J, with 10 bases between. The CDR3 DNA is TGTGCCAGCAGCCCGACCCGGGACTACAATGAGCAGTTCTTC. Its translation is CASSPTRDYNEQFF.

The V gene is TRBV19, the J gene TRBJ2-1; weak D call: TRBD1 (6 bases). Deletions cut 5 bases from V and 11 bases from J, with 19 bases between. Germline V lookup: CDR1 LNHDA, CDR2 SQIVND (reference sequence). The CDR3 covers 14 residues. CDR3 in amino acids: CASSVTLKGEKQFF. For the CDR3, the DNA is TGTGCCAGTAGTGTAACCCTAAAGGGGGAAAAGCAGTTCTTC.

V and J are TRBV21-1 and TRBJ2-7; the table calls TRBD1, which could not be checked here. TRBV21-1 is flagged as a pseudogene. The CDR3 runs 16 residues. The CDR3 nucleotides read TGTGCCAGCAGCCCTGAGAGACAGGCTAGCTCCTACGAGCAGTACTTC. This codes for CASSPERQASSYEQYF.

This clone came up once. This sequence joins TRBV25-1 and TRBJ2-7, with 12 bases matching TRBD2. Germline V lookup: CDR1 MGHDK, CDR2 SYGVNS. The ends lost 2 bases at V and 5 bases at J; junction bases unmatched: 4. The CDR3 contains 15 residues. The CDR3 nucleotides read TGTGCCAGCAGTGAAACGACTAGCGGGAGTCACGAGCAGTACTTC. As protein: CASSETTSGSHEQYF.

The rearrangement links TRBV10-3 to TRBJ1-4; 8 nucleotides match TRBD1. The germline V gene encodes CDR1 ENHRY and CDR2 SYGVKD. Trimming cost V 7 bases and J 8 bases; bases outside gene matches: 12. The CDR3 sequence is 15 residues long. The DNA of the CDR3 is TGTGCCATCAATCCGGCTGGGGGACAGGAGGAAAAACTGTTTTTT. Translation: CAINPAGGQEEKLFF.

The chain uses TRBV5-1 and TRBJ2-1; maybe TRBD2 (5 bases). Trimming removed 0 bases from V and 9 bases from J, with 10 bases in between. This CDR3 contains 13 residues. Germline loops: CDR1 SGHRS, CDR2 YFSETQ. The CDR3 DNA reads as TGCGCCAGCAGCTTGGGGCACGAGGGTGAGCAGTTCTTC. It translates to CASSLGHEGEQFF.

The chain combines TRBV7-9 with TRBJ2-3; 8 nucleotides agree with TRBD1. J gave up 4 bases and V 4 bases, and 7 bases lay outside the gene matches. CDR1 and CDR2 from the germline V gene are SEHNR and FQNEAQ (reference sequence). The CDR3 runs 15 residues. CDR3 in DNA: TGTGCCAGCAGCTCAGTTAGACAGGGGCCAGATACGCAGTATTTT. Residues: CASSSVRQGPDTQYF.

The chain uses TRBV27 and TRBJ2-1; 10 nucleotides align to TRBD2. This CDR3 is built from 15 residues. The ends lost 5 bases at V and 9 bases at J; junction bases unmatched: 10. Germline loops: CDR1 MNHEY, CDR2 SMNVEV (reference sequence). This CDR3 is CASSHSSGRGGEQFF. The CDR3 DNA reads TGTGCCAGCAGTCACTCAAGCGGGAGGGGGGGTGAGCAGTTCTTC.

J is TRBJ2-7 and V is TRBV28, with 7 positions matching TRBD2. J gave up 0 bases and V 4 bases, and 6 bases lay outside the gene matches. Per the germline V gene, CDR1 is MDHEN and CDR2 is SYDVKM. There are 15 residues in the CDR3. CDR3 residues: CASSWLAVNSYEQYF. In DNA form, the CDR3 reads TGTGCCAGCAGTTGGCTAGCGGTGAACTCCTACGAGCAGTACTTC.

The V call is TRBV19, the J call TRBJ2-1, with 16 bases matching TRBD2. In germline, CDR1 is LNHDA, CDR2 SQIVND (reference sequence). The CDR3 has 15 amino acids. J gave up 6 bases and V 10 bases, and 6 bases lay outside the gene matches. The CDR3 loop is CAIGTSGRAINEQFF. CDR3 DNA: TGTGCCATTGGGACTAGCGGGAGGGCCATCAATGAGCAGTTCTTC.

The CDR3 protein is CASSPGTGDQETQYF. The CDR3 nucleotides read TGTGCCAGCAGCCCCGGGACAGGGGATCAAGAGACCCAGTACTTC. V and J are TRBV14 and TRBJ2-5; 10 bases align to TRBD1. The CDR3 is made up of 15 amino acids. The germline V gene has CDR1 SGHDN and CDR2 FVKESK. The V and J ends lost 4 bases and 2 bases, in that order; junction bases with no gene match: 4.

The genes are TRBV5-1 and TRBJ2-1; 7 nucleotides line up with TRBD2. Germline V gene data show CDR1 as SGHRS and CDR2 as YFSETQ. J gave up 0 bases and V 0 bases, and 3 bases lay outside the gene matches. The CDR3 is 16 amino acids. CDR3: CASSLDRGGSYNEQFF. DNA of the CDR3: TGCGCCAGCAGCTTGGACCGCGGGGGCTCCTACAATGAGCAGTTCTTC.

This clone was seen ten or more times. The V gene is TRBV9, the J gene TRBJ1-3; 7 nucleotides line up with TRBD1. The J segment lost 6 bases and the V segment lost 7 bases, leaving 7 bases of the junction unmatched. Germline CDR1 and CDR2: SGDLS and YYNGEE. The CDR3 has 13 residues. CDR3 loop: CASQDRVKNTIYF. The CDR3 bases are TGTGCCAGCCAAGACAGGGTAAAAAACACCATATATTTT.

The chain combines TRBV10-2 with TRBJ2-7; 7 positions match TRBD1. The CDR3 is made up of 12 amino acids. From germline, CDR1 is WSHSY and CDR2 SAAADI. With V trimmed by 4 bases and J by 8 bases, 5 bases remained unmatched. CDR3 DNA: TGCGCCAGCAGTGTAAGACAGGGCCAGCAGTACTTC. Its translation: CASSVRQGQQYF.